This TCR beta chain comes out of a study of Graves' ophthalmopathy and Graves' hyperthyroidism. Study in general: Untreated patients at initial diagnosis provided peripheral blood.

Someone took the PBMCs out of 8.5 to 10 ml of fresh peripheral blood. TCR beta CDR3 regions were amplified from RNA transcripts. RT-PCR with HTBI primers came first, then second-round multiplex PCR. TCRdb redid the calling of the multiplex PCR reads with MiXCR, one entry per CDR3 protein. Of some 350,000 distinct CDR3 sequences in the sample, about a sixth are singletons; the top ten hold approximately 2.4%. Broader study findings: The model forecast ophthalmopathy progression, reaching 70.59% sensitivity and roughly 72% specificity. Blood contained most expanded thyroid clonotypes exceeding 0.001 frequency.

A word on this clonotype: The antigen is undetermined.

J gave up 7 bases and V 3 bases, and 19 bases lay outside the gene matches. The CDR3 loop spans 18 amino acids. Germline CDR1 is MDHEN and CDR2 is SYDVKM. The genes are TRBV28 and TRBJ2-5; 8 bases are shared with TRBD1. The sequencing input was peripheral blood. The sequence derives from an adult woman with stable Graves' hyperthyroidism. The CDR3 DNA reads TGTGCCAGCAGTTTTCATGGGCTTAAAGGACAGGGTTGGGGGACCCAGTACTTC. This encodes CASSFHGLKGQGWGTQYF. Variable domain in full (rest from reference TRBV28 and TRBJ2-5): DVKVTQSSRYLVKRTGEKVFLECVQDMDHENMFWYRQDPGLGLRLIYFSYDVKMKEKGDIPEGYSVSREKKERFSLILESASTNQTSMYLCASSFHGLKGQGWGTQYFGPGTRLLVL.